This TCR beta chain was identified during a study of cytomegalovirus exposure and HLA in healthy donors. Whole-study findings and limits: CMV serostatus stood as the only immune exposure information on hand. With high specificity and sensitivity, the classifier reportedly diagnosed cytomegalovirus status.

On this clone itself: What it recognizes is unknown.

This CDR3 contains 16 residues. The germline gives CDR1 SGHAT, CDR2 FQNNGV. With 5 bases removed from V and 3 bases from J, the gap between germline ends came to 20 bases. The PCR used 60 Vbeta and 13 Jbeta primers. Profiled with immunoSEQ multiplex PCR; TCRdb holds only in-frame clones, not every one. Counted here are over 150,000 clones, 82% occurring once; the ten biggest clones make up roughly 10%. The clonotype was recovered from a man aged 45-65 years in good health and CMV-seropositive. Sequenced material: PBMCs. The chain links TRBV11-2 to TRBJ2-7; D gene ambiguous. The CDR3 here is CASSPPGPLQDYEQYF. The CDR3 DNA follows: TGTGCCAGCAGCCCCCCTGGCCCTCTTCAGGACTACGAGCAGTACTTC.